This T cell receptor beta chain came from a study of Graves' ophthalmopathy and Graves' hyperthyroidism listed by TCRdb under 2018. As for the study more broadly: Hyperthyroidism was considered stable if no progression to ophthalmopathy occurred within 18 months of follow-up. The study used TCR beta repertoire signatures to distinguish Graves' ophthalmopathy from Graves' hyperthyroidism and to predict progression to ophthalmopathy. In total, 135 blood samples were TCR-sequenced: some 43 ophthalmopathy, under 80 hyperthyroidism and some 17 hyperthyroidism-to-ophthalmopathy patients. To explore V-J signatures that separate ophthalmopathy from hyperthyroidism, a discovery set of about 96 patients was enrolled, consisting of more than 40 with ophthalmopathy and some 59 with stable hyperthyroidism. For independent validation, a separate cohort was made up of approximately 19 hyperthyroidism patients plus 17 patients who later progressed from hyperthyroidism to ophthalmopathy. In about six hyperthyroidism patients, the T-cell repertoires found in thyroid tissue were compared with those found in blood. After sampling, hyperthyroidism patients received methimazole starting at 30 mg daily, and ophthalmopathy patients received high-dose intravenous methylprednisolone. Here is what the overall study found, with its caveats: Sample size was not predetermined statistically, and investigators were not blinded to group allocation. Among expanded thyroid clonotypes with frequency above 0.001, most also showed up in blood, which suggests that blood repertoires may reflect the thyroid immune response. In validation, the model predicted ophthalmopathy progression with about 71% sensitivity and 72.22% specificity; more than ten predicted patients were CT-confirmed with GO in a median of approximately 6.5 months. The 13-signature model separated ophthalmopathy from stable hyperthyroidism with roughly 90% sensitivity and around 84% specificity in cross-validation, and 80%/75% in the test set.

The hyperthyroidism patients were 18 to 65 years old and newly diagnosed, with a disease duration of less than 2 months. Patients with other autoimmune diseases, uncontrolled infections, pregnancy or lactation were excluded from the study. Diagnosis was based on clinical symptoms, serum thyroxine, TRAb, thyroid ultrasound and orbital computed tomography. Trizol reagent was used to extract the total RNA, and its quality was then checked on an Agilent 2100 Bioanalyzer. For this clonotype: Its antigen target is currently unknown. One base away there is no much larger clone; base qualities are not given.

Trimming accounts for 1 base at V and 3 bases at J, while the number of junction bases matched to no gene is 9. Counted from cysteine to phenylalanine, this CDR3 has 17 amino acids. The sequence is cut down to CDR3 DNA, 51 bases in frame from base 1. For CDR1 and CDR2, the germline V gene (reference sequence) lists LNHDA and SQIVND. For repertoire sequencing, the TCR beta CDR3 regions were amplified from RNA transcripts. A first-round RT-PCR used HTBI primers with the Qiagen OneStep RT-PCR kit, followed by a second-round multiplex PCR, size selection and purification. Libraries were sequenced paired-end with 100 bp reads on an Illumina HiSeq2000. The authors processed their data as follows. SOAPnuke was used to process the reads, removing any read that contained adapters or uncalled bases, had a mean Phred below 15, or lacked an exact match to the constant primer or identifier. COPE v1.2.5 was used to merge high-quality paired reads. Clonotypes were defined as unique nucleotide sequences and were aligned to IMGT TRB V, D and J references using MiTCR v1.1. The analysis was limited to V-J combinations with a frequency above 0.0001, which together covered 99% to 99.2% of repertoires. For each V-J combination, a TCR clonal expansion and chaos score was defined as the ratio of F50 clonal expansion to chaos observed in the TCRdist matrix. Features were reduced by Welch's t-statistics and random forest to approximately 13 V-J combinations, which fed a naive Bayes classifier. The similarity between thyroid and blood repertoires was quantified using the Morisita-Horn index. TCRdb trimmed public reads at Q25 via fastp, called clones via MiXCR and kept in-frame beta chains. Every distinct CDR3 protein forms one entry, paired with its most common genes and DNA. It is TCRdb's table, rather than the study itself, that gives the V and J calls and clone size. This sample gives over a million distinct CDR3 sequences in total; 36% of them show up just once. The ten largest make up roughly 10% of the sample.

This receptor was taken from an adult man with Graves' hyperthyroidism. Sequencing was done on a sample of peripheral blood or thyroid tissue (not recorded which). The chain is encoded by TRBV19 joined to TRBJ2-7, with TRBD1 matching 10 junction bases. The CDR3 reads as follows: CASSIGLIGTGVYEQYF. The nucleotide sequence reads TGTGCCAGTAGTATAGGATTGATCGGGACAGGGGTCTACGAGCAGTACTTC. Beyond the CDR3, the reference TRBV19 and TRBJ2-7 genes provide the residues; the full variable domain reads: DGGITQSPKYLFRKEGQNVTLSCEQNLNHDAMYWYRQDPGQGLRLIYYSQIVNDFQKGDIAEGYSVSREKKESFPLTVTSAQKNPTAFYLCASSIGLIGTGVYEQYFGPGTRLTVT.